This T cell receptor (beta chain) is from a study of cytomegalovirus exposure and HLA in healthy donors. Germline lookup yields CDR1 GTSNPN and CDR2 SVGIG (reference sequence). V was pared by 3 bases and J by 1 base, with 18 bases between. The CDR3 loop spans 16 amino acids. Researchers ran the PCR with 60 Vbeta and 13 Jbeta primers. Using immunoSEQ multiplex PCR, the repertoire was profiled, and TCRdb retains in-frame clones only, with some absent. Seen here are 130,000 to 150,000 clones, roughly 80% observed once, and the top ten hold approximately 13%. About this clone: Its antigen is undetermined.

Unrecorded immune exposure was likely among donors, who were nominally healthy when sampled. General study results and limits: More than 15,000 TCR beta sequences were associated with HLA alleles at 0.05 false discovery rate in a later analysis.

The chain carries TRBV30 and TRBJ1-1; no clear D. The receptor's source is a man in his forties in good health and CMV-seropositive. Sequenced sample: PBMCs. CDR3 protein: CAWREARGRQNTEAFF. The CDR3 nucleotides are TGTGCCTGGAGGGAAGCGAGAGGGCGTCAGAACACTGAAGCTTTCTTT.